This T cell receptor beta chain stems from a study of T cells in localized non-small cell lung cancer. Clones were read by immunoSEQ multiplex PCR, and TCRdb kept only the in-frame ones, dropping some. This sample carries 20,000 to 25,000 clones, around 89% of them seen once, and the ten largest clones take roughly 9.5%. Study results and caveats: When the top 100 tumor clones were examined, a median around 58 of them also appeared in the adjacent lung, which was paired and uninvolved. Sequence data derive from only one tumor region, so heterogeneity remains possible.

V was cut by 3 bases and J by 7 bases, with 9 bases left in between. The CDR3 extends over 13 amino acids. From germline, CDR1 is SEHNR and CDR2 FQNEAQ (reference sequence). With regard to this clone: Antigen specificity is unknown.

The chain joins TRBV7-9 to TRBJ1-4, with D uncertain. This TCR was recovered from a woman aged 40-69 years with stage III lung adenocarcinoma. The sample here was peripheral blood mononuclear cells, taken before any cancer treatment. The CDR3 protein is CASSFSGVEKLFF. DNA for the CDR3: TGTGCCAGCAGCTTCTCGGGAGTTGAAAAACTGTTTTTT.